The 2 T cell receptor beta chains below come from one sample, sequenced in a study of tumor-infiltrating lymphocytes in primary liver carcinoma. A primer in the constant region served to generate TCR beta cDNA from around 500 ng of total RNA. Slightly modified ARM-PCR served as the procedure for the TCR beta libraries. These libraries came from three rounds of nested multiplex PCR. The first two PCR rounds used TRBV1-TRBV30 primers with a Cbeta primer, roughly 10 cycles each. From the multiplex PCR reads, TCRdb called clonotypes with MiXCR, one entry per CDR3 protein. There are fewer than 400,000 distinct CDR3 sequences in the sample; approximately 60% occur only once, and 9% to 10% lies in the top ten. The researchers obtained blood RNA from unsorted whole blood and also extracted germline DNA. Sequenced material: peripheral blood. Receptors originate from a man aged 40-50 years with primary liver carcinoma and hepatitis B virus infection.

As for this clonotype: The conserved phenylalanine or tryptophan is not found at the CDR3 terminus, so this likely reflects a read error. This chain joins TRBV29-1 and TRBJ2-3, with D tentatively TRBD1 or TRBD2 (5 bases each). The length of the CDR3 is 12 residues. Germline V gene lookup returns CDR1 SQVTM and CDR2 ANQGSEA. Trimming shortened V by 8 bases and J by 1 base, and 10 bases separated the two germline ends. CDR3 nucleotides: TGCAGCACCCGGGACGGCACAGATACGCAGTATCTT. Translating gives CSTRDGTDTQYL.

At least ten counts were recorded for this clonotype. The rearrangement uses TRBV12-3 or TRBV12-4 and TRBJ1-2, with D hard to call. The CDR3 contains 14 residues. Trimming stripped 6 bases from V and 0 bases from J, with 11 bases between. CDR3 DNA sequence: TGTGCCAGCAGCCGATTTGGGGCTAACTATGGCTACACCTTC. Translated, it gives CASSRFGANYGYTF.